This T cell receptor (beta chain) was captured in a study of T-cell reconstitution after alpha-beta-depleted transplantation in children. Study conclusions and caveats: Surviving thymic progenitors and recipient T cells were the source of high TCRbeta diversity at day 60 in some patients. About two months after transplant, alpha-beta T cells reportedly came from several hundred expanded graft clones. Fresh T-cell production supplied most of the T-cell counts and diversity seen one year after transplant.

Using unique molecular identifiers, the investigators prepared the TCRbeta library. MiXCR, applied by TCRdb to the PCR reads, yields one record per CDR3 protein. The table shows around 300,000 distinct CDR3 sequences, with 7.5% to 9% occurring only once. This clonotype was picked up a small number of times. Its specificity is unknown. The CDR3 is 16 residues long. Trimming took off 2 bases at V and 1 base at J, with 14 bases between the two ends. CDR1 LNHNV and CDR2 YYDKDF come from the germline V gene (reference sequence). The rearrangement uses TRBV15 and TRBJ1-1; D ambiguous. Specimen: peripheral blood, collected 360 days after TCRalphabeta/CD19-depleted stem cell transplant. This clonotype was sampled from a female patient between 2 and 15 years old who had a stem cell transplant for Fanconi anemia, so the T cells may come from the graft donor. In nucleotides, the CDR3 is TGTGCCACCAGCAGAACTGCGAGAAGAGGGAACACTGAAGCTTTCTTT. It encodes CATSRTARRGNTEAFF.